A single T cell receptor beta chain is shown here with its context. This clonotype was seen only once. Its recognized antigen is unknown. No much larger clone exists at a distance of one base, and base qualities are not known. Evidence from a single read is weak. The data originate from a study of CD8 T cells in Susac syndrome (dated 2019 in TCRdb). With respect to the entire study: Of the Susac syndrome patients who were sequenced, roughly eight were in clinical remission while six had clinically active disease. At the time of blood withdrawal, Susac syndrome patients were either therapy-naive, taking corticosteroids (with some also receiving IVIg), or on IVIg alone. Whether CD8+ T cell activation and differentiation in Susac syndrome was antigen driven was tested using repertoire sequencing. The study compared CD8+ T cell repertoire clonality among eleven to twelve healthy donors, around 14 Susac syndrome patients and about 16 multiple sclerosis patients.

RNA was extracted with the RNeasy kit and roughly 0.45 to 1 ug was reverse transcribed using random hexamers. The immunoSEQ multiplex PCR assay, covering 54 Vbeta and 13 Jbeta segments, was used to amplify TCR beta CDR3 regions. To correct PCR amplification bias, a synthetic template baseline was used for both primer optimization and computational correction. Per the original workflow: Reads were annotated to V, D and J genes according to IMGT and were analyzed with immunoSEQ Analyzer, with only productive sequences retained. Clonality was computed as one minus Shannon entropy normalized by log2 of the number of productive unique sequences. For each patient and control, public and private clones were evaluated within the 100 most prevalent clones. Susac-specific clones were defined as absent from healthy and MS cohorts, over a thousand published viral clones and other ImmuneACCESS disease sequences. The public reads were quality trimmed at Q25 with fastp and then assembled into clones with MiXCR by TCRdb, keeping productive beta chains. Here each entry gathers all rows of one CDR3 protein and keeps the most common genes and DNA. The V and J calls follow TCRdb's processing rather than the paper's. In this sample the table shows around 150,000 distinct CDR3 sequences, over 90% of which occur a single time. The top ten constitute about 0.18% of the sample.

The germline V gene provides CDR1 SGHTA and CDR2 FQGNSA. Relative to germline, V is 2 bases shorter and J is 2 bases shorter, with 7 bases between their ends. The CDR3 runs 14 residues from the cysteine to the phenylalanine. This entry keeps only the CDR3 DNA: 42 bases, framed from base 1. What the research found in general, with its limitations: The TCR sequencing and HLA analysis was acknowledged to have included a relatively small number of individuals. Clonal expansion was seen in Susac syndrome CD8+ repertoires, peaking in CD8+ TEMRA cells and being greater in clinically active patients than in remitting ones. Looking at Susac-specific public clones, the researchers identified about 15 in the total CD8+ repertoire and roughly 5 in the CD8+ TEMRA repertoire.

Peripheral blood CD8+ and CD4+ T cells from healthy donors, Susac syndrome patients and multiple sclerosis patients were profiled by high-throughput TCR beta sequencing. Susac syndrome patients met recently defined diagnostic criteria for definite or probable disease. CD8+ TEMRA cells were enriched by FACS, while bulk CD8+ and CD4+ T cells were purified by magnetic negative isolation. Blood was drawn into EDTA tubes, processed within 24 hours, and PBMCs were isolated by density gradient centrifugation. PBMCs intended for TCR sequencing were frozen in liquid nitrogen and were later thawed in a 37 degrees C water bath. Purity of sorted or isolated CD4+, CD8+ and CD8+ TEMRA cells was at least 90%.

The sample taken for sequencing was CD8+ T cells from PBMCs. The rearrangement joined TRBV7-2 to TRBJ2-1; no D gene is confidently identified. This receptor was identified in a human donor with Susac syndrome. The encoded CDR3 is CASSLMNTYNEQFF. The nucleotide sequence reads as follows: TGTGCCAGCAGCTTAATGAACACCTACAATGAGCAGTTCTTC.